This TCR beta chain was retrieved from a study of blood T cell repertoires in COVID-19. Study-wide background: Sources were T cells, B-cell-depleted T cells, or PBMCs; the material itself was cDNA or gDNA.

Deletions cut 6 bases from V and 2 bases from J, with 11 bases between. Germline CDR1 SGHTA, CDR2 FQGTGA. The CDR3 totals 13 residues. Only a few counts were recorded for this clone. Original analysis: For nucleated cells, counts were estimated from reference gene primer amplification. Profiled with immunoSEQ multiplex PCR; TCRdb holds only in-frame clones, not every one. V and J calls and clone size follow that table, whereas D and trimming were derived from the DNA. The table has some 64,000 clones, approximately 86% seen once. This TCR was sampled from a man aged 50 to 59 with active COVID-19. This rearrangement joins TRBV7-3 to TRBJ2-7; D may be TRBD1 (6 bases). The sequenced sample was peripheral blood. CDR3 bases: TGTGCCAGCAGACCAGAGGGGGCCTACGAGCAGTACTTC. As protein: CASRPEGAYEQYF.